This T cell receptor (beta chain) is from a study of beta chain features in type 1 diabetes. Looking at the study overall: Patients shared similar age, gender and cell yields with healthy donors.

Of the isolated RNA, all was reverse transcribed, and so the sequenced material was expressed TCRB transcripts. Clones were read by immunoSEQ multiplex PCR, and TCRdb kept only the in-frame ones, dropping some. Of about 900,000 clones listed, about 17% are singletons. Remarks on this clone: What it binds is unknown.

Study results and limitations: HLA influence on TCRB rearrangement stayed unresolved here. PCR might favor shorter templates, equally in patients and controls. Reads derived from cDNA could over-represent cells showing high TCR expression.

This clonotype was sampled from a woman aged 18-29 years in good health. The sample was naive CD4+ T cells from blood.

The CDR3 is CASGRTSGSFLGNEQFF. DNA of the CDR3: TGTGCCAGCGGGAGGACTAGCGGGAGTTTCTTGGGCAATGAGCAGTTCTTC. This rearrangement joins TRBV2 to TRBJ2-1; 13 nucleotides match TRBD2. CDR1 and CDR2 (germline): SNHLY, FYNNEI. This CDR3 is built from 17 residues. After removal of 8 bases from V and 6 bases from J, the junction contained 13 bases not matched to a gene.